Sequencing of this T cell receptor beta chain was carried out in a study of molecular identifiers for immune sequencing clone quantification. This CDR3 is 14 amino acids long. The V gene lost 3 bases and the J gene lost 3 bases, with 13 bases spanning the gap. Germline CDR1 reads SGHDT; CDR2 reads YYEEEE. TCRdb passed the PCR reads through MiXCR, listing each CDR3 protein once. The sample consists of over 600,000 distinct CDR3 sequences, just under 20% of them appearing once. The sequence was collected from a human donor in good health. Some libraries in this study had Jurkat cell RNA spiked in. The gene calls are TRBV5-6 and TRBJ2-7; a possible D gene is TRBD1 (6 bases). The sample consisted of naive CD8+ T cells from blood, with Jurkat cell RNA spiked in. Described subset: FACS-sorted CD8+CD4-CCR7+CD45RA+ naive T cells. CDR3 nucleotides: TGTGCCAGCAGCTCACAGGGATCCCTCTACGAGCAGTACTTC. Translating it yields CASSSQGSLYEQYF.